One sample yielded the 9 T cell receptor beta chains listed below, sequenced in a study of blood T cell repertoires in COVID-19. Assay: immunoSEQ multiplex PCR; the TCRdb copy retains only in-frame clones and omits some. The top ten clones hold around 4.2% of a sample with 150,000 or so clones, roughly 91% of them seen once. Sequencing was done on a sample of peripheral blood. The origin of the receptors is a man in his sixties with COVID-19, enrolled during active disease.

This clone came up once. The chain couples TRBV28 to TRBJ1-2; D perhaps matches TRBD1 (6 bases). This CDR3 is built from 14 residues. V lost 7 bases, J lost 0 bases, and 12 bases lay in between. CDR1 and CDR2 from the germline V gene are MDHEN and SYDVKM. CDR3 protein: CASILQGTNYGYTF. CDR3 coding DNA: TGTGCCAGCATTCTACAGGGCACTAACTATGGCTACACCTTC.

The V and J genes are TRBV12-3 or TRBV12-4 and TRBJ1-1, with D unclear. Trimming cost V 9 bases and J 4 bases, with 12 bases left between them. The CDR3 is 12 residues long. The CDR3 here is CASRVGGTEAFF. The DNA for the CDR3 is TGTGCCAGTCGTGTTGGAGGCACTGAAGCTTTCTTT.

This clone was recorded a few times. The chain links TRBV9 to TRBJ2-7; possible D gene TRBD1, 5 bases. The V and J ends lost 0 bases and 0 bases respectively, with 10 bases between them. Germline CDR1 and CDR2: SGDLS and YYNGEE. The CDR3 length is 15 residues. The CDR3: CASSVEGQASYEQYF. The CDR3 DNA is TGTGCCAGCAGCGTAGAGGGGCAGGCCTCCTACGAGCAGTACTTC.

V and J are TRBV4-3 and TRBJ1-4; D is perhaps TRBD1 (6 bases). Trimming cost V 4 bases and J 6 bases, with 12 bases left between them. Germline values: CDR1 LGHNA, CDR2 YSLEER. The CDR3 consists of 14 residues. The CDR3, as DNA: TGCGCCAGCAGCCGGGGGCTTCCTGATGAAAAACTGTTTTTT. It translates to CASSRGLPDEKLFF.

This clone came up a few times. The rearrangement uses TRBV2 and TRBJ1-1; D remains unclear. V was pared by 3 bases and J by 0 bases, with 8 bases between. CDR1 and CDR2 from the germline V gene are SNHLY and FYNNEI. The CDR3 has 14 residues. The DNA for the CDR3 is TGTGCCAGCAGTGAGTTCCCCTTGAACACTGAAGCTTTCTTT. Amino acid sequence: CASSEFPLNTEAFF.

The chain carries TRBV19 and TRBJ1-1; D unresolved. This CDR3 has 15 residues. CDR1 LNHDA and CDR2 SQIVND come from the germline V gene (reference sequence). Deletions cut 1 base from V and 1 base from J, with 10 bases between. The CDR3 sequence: CASSIAATPNTEAFF. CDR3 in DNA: TGTGCCAGTAGTATAGCGGCGACACCGAACACTGAAGCTTTCTTT. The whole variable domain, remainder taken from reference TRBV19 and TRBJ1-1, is DGGITQSPKYLFRKEGQNVTLSCEQNLNHDAMYWYRQDPGQGLRLIYYSQIVNDFQKGDIAEGYSVSREKKESFPLTVTSAQKNPTAFYLCASSIAATPNTEAFFGQGTRLTVV.

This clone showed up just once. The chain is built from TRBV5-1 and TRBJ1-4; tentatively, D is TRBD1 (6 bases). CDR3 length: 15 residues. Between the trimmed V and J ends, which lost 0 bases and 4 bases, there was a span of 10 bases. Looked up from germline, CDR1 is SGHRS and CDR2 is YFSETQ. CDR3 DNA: TGCGCCAGCAGCTTGGGTGGACAGCGTAATGAAAAACTGTTTTTT. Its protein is CASSLGGQRNEKLFF.

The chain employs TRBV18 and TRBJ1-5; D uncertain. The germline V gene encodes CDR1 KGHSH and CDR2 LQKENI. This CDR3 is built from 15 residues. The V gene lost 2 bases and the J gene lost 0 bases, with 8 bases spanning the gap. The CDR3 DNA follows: TGTGCCAGCTCACCAGGGAGGAGTAGCAATCAGCCCCAGCATTTT. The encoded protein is CASSPGRSSNQPQHF.

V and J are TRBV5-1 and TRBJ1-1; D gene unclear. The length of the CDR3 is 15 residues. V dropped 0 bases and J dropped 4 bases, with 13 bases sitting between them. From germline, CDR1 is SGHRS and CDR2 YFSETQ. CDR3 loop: CASSLEVLRGTEAFF. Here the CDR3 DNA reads TGCGCCAGCAGCTTGGAAGTTTTGAGAGGCACTGAAGCTTTCTTT.